This T cell receptor beta chain was identified during a study of T cells and Merkel cell carcinoma outcomes. Points from the study as a whole: Reportedly, T-cell repertoire with density predicts Merkel cell carcinoma outcomes.

On this clone: Its target is not known.

The data were produced by immunoSEQ multiplex PCR, yet TCRdb's version contains in-frame clones alone and is incomplete. Here the sample spans about 15,000 clones, about nine tenths being singletons. This CDR3 spans 15 amino acids. Trimming removed 4 bases at V and 10 bases at J, with 17 bases between. This chain joins TRBV7-1 and TRBJ1-6, with D tentatively TRBD1 (6 bases). TRBV7-1 is reported as an ORF; its role is uncertain. The sample was tumor tissue from Merkel cell carcinoma. The TCR sequence derives from a human donor with Merkel cell carcinoma. CDR3 in DNA: TGTGCCAGCAGCTTAGGCCAGGGGCAGGACTCACCCCTCCACTTT. Translation: CASSLGQGQDSPLHF.